Listed below are T cell receptor beta chains from one sample, sequenced in a study of neoadjuvant anti-PD-1 for oral cavity cancer. TCRdb keeps only in-frame clones here, not all; method: immunoSEQ multiplex PCR. The table has approximately 45,000 clones, 65% to 80% seen once; the top ten hold around 5.1%. The input for sequencing was PBMCs, taken after nivolumab (anti-PD-1) treatment. The receptors derive from a person between 40 and 85 years old with oral cavity squamous cell carcinoma. Each CDR3 is given with its conserved first and last residue. D genes are given only for firm matches. Some rows have no size entry. The others give once, few or many, or a class for an expanded clone.

V gene	D gene	J gene	clone size	CDR3 protein	CDR3 DNA
TRBV6-6	.	TRBJ2-3	.	CASSRTHTQYF	TGTGCCAGCAGTCGGACACATACGCAGTATTTT
TRBV5-1	.	TRBJ1-1	medium-sized	CASSLGRGTEAFF	TGCGCCAGCAGCTTGGGCCGGGGCACTGAAGCTTTCTTT
TRBV7-9	TRBD1	TRBJ2-1	.	CASSGGRGTFTNEQFF	TGTGCCAGCAGCGGGGGCAGGGGGACATTTACAAATGAGCAGTTCTTC
TRBV9	TRBD2	TRBJ2-3	.	CASSPGASGFTDTQYF	TGTGCCAGCAGCCCCGGGGCTAGCGGGTTCACAGATACGCAGTATTTT
TRBV10-1	.	TRBJ1-1	.	CASRELGNTEAFF	TGCGCCAGCAGAGAATTGGGGAACACTGAAGCTTTCTTT
TRBV5-4	.	TRBJ2-6	few	CASTIGRGSGANVLTF	TGTGCCAGCACCATCGGCAGGGGCTCTGGGGCCAACGTCCTGACTTTC
TRBV6-1	.	TRBJ1-2	few	CASSEGGFYGYTF	TGTGCCAGCAGTGAAGGGGGCTTCTATGGCTACACCTTC
TRBV5-6	.	TRBJ1-2	.	CASSARDKEDYGYTF	TGTGCCAGCAGCGCCCGGGACAAGGAGGACTATGGCTACACCTTC
TRBV6-5	.	TRBJ2-2	.	CASPEANTGELFF	TGTGCCAGCCCGGAAGCGAACACCGGGGAGCTGTTTTTT
TRBV4-2	TRBD1	TRBJ1-4	.	CASSQGGQKRQRGNEKLFF	TGTGCCAGCAGCCAAGGGGGACAGAAACGGCAAAGGGGTAATGAAAAACTGTTTTTT
TRBV10-3	.	TRBJ2-7	.	CAISESGGQSYEQYF	TGTGCCATCAGTGAGTCGGGGGGACAGTCCTACGAGCAGTACTTC
TRBV11-2	.	TRBJ2-5	once	CASSLDLVKTQYF	TGTGCCAGCAGCTTAGATTTAGTAAAGACCCAGTACTTC
TRBV28	.	TRBJ1-6	.	CASTPGGGNRDSPLHF	TGTGCCAGCACTCCCGGAGGGGGGAATAGGGATTCACCCCTCCACTTT
TRBV2	.	TRBJ2-2	.	CASAESVNTGELFF	TGTGCCAGCGCCGAGTCGGTTAACACCGGGGAGCTGTTTTTT
TRBV19	TRBD2	TRBJ2-1	.	CASSPRLAGPAYNEQFF	TGTGCCAGTAGTCCCCGGCTAGCGGGACCCGCCTACAATGAGCAGTTCTTC
TRBV19	.	TRBJ1-1	.	CASSIDWLRKVGTEAFF	TGTGCCAGTAGTATAGATTGGTTGCGGAAGGTAGGCACTGAAGCTTTCTTT
TRBV9	.	TRBJ1-2	.	CASSVEPGRGYTF	TGTGCCAGCAGCGTAGAACCGGGGCGAGGCTACACCTTC
TRBV7-8	TRBD2	TRBJ2-2	few	CASRGTSGAPGELFF	TGTGCCAGCAGAGGGACTAGCGGGGCCCCGGGGGAGCTGTTTTTT
TRBV5-1	.	TRBJ2-6	.	CASSLETNAGANVLTF	TGCGCCAGCAGCTTGGAGACGAACGCCGGGGCCAACGTCCTGACTTTC
TRBV9	TRBD2	TRBJ2-1	.	CASSPLAGSSYNEQFF	TGTGCCAGCAGCCCATTAGCGGGGAGCTCCTACAATGAGCAGTTCTTC
TRBV6-1	TRBD1	TRBJ2-3	.	CASKRTGVTDTQYF	TGTGCCAGCAAAAGGACAGGGGTCACAGATACGCAGTATTTT
TRBV7-8	.	TRBJ1-2	.	CASSLDNVSGRLNYGYTF	TGTGCCAGCAGCTTAGATAACGTAAGCGGCCGACTAAACTATGGCTACACCTTC
TRBV11-2	.	TRBJ1-5	.	CASSLNPSRAQHF	TGTGCCAGCAGCTTAAACCCCTCAAGGGCCCAGCATTTT
TRBV11-3	TRBD1	TRBJ1-2	.	CASSLQRTGGNYGYTF	TGTGCCAGCAGCTTACAGCGAACAGGGGGCAACTATGGCTACACCTTC
TRBV21-1	.	TRBJ1-1	.	CASSKGRQPNTEAFF	TGTGCCAGCAGCAAAGGAAGACAACCGAACACTGAAGCTTTCTTT
TRBV27	.	TRBJ1-2	.	CASSLNLRDGYTF	TGTGCCAGCAGTTTGAATCTCAGGGATGGCTACACCTTC
TRBV7-2	.	TRBJ1-4	.	CASSSSSGKKLFF	TGTGCCAGCAGCTCCTCCTCGGGGAAAAAACTGTTTTTT
TRBV30	TRBD2	TRBJ2-3	.	CAPAGLAGGTDTQYF	TGTGCCCCCGCGGGCCTAGCGGGGGGCACAGATACGCAGTATTTT
TRBV30	.	TRBJ1-5	.	CAWSEGSNQPQHF	TGTGCCTGGAGTGAGGGTAGCAATCAGCCCCAGCATTTT
TRBV13	TRBD1	TRBJ1-1	.	CASSLRGRTGSAEAFF	TGTGCCAGCAGCTTACGTGGGCGGACAGGGTCCGCTGAAGCTTTCTTT
TRBV4-1	.	TRBJ2-1	.	CASSRAGRYNEQFF	TGCGCCAGCAGCCGGGCAGGGCGGTACAATGAGCAGTTCTTC
TRBV5-6	.	TRBJ1-5	.	CASSLAGGWNQPQHF	TGTGCCAGCAGCTTGGCGGGGGGTTGGAATCAGCCCCAGCATTTT
TRBV6-5	.	TRBJ1-3	.	CASTGVVSGNTIYF	TGTGCCAGCACTGGAGTAGTTTCTGGAAACACCATATATTTT
TRBV27	TRBD2	TRBJ2-2	.	CASSGLVGSNTGELFF	TGTGCCAGCAGTGGACTAGTAGGGTCGAACACCGGGGAGCTGTTTTTT
TRBV18	.	TRBJ1-5	few	CASSPASYQPQHF	TGTGCCAGCTCACCAGCCTCCTATCAGCCCCAGCATTTT
TRBV5-1	.	TRBJ1-4	.	CASSQTTGLEKLFF	TGCGCCAGCAGCCAAACGACAGGCCTTGAAAAACTGTTTTTT
TRBV7-2	.	TRBJ2-2	.	CASTDRNTGELFF	TGTGCCAGCACCGACAGGAACACCGGGGAGCTGTTTTTT
TRBV27	TRBD1	TRBJ2-1	.	CASSFSYRGTGGNEQFF	TGTGCCAGCAGTTTCTCCTATCGCGGGACAGGGGGGAATGAGCAGTTCTTC
TRBV19	.	TRBJ1-5	.	CASTSTRPPTNQPQHF	TGTGCCAGTACCTCAACGAGGCCACCCACCAATCAGCCCCAGCATTTT
TRBV29-1	.	TRBJ2-1	few	CSVEKAGQFF	TGCAGCGTTGAAAAAGCCGGGCAGTTCTTC
TRBV9	TRBD1	TRBJ1-2	.	CASSADSTGGGYTF	TGTGCCAGCAGCGCCGACTCAACAGGGGGTGGCTACACCTTC
TRBV6-1	.	TRBJ2-6	few	CALGEPSGANVLTF	TGTGCCCTCGGGGAACCTTCTGGGGCCAACGTCCTGACTTTC
TRBV7-8	.	TRBJ2-5	.	CASSPGGGGETQYF	TGTGCCAGCAGCCCCGGCGGGGGCGGGGAGACCCAGTACTTC